Given below is one TCR beta chain in context. This clonotype was detected many times. Its cognate antigen has yet to be identified. No much larger clone is present one base from it, and per-base qualities are unavailable. The sample was run on an Illumina HiSeq 1500. TCRdb took the public reads, trimmed them with fastp at Q25, ran MiXCR for clone calling and kept in-frame beta chains. Every entry covers one CDR3 protein and lists the most common genes and DNA from its rows. This sample gives 110,000 to 150,000 distinct CDR3 sequences in total; over 25% of them show up just once. The ten largest clones add up to 45% to 55% of the sample. The sample originates from a study of T cell repertoires in cytomegalovirus infection (dated by TCRdb to the late 2010s). General notes on the study: Recently identified HLA-C-restricted CMV epitopes, whose presentation resists viral immunomodulation, were targeted by peptide stimulations together with well-studied HLA-B-restricted epitopes. Because public TCR beta signatures pointed to carriage of CMV infection together with the matching HLA type, the HLA type of each donor mattered for the analysis. Overall results and qualifications from the work: In both this cohort and an independent cohort of 352 donors, the cumulative frequency of public TCR beta family members distinguished carriers of CMV infection plus the relevant HLA type. The ex vivo response was dominated by HLA-C-restricted CMV-specific TCR beta clonotypes, and the single most frequent clonotype in two of eight donors was supplied by these HLA-C-restricted clonotypes.

This specimen's treatment or condition label, interpreted: in vitro stimulation with specific CMV peptide epitopes to enrich CMV-specific T cells. Here the sequenced sample was CD8+ T cells from cultured PBMCs, taken from culture after CMV antigen stimulation. This receptor was obtained from a human donor in good health (CMV status not recorded). Some clones in this sample may be carry-over from other donors' samples.

The encoded CDR3 is CASSPDRYGNTIYF. The nucleotide sequence is given as TGTGCCAGCAGCCCTGACAGATATGGAAACACCATATATTTT. The receptor chain draws on TRBV5-4 and TRBJ1-3, with a weak D call of TRBD1 (5 bases match). The CDR3 spans 14 residues, from the cysteine through the phenylalanine. CDR3 DNA is the only sequence kept; it has 42 bases, read in frame from the first base. V lost 4 bases and J lost 3 bases; the stretch between them is 11 bases long. Via the germline V gene (reference sequence), CDR1 is SGHNT and CDR2 YYREEE.